The TCR beta chain under discussion was sequenced for a study of blood T cell repertoires in COVID-19. The CDR3 totals 14 residues. V lost 3 bases and J 0 bases, leaving 9 bases between the germline ends. In germline, CDR1 is SGDLS, CDR2 YYNGEE. Methods used by the authors: Scientists estimated how many nucleated cells there were by amplifying reference gene primers. The repertoire was sequenced with immunoSEQ multiplex PCR; TCRdb's copy has only in-frame clones and lacks some. From that table come the V and J calls and clone size; the DNA was used to work out D and trimming. This repertoire shows 200,000 to 300,000 clones, about nine tenths found once; its top ten account for more than 0.65%. One Seattle source followed patients from active infection through their disease course.

Sequencing was done on a sample of peripheral blood. This clonotype was sampled from a man under 40 with COVID-19, enrolled during active disease. The rearrangement links TRBV9 to TRBJ1-1, with unresolved D. CDR3 DNA sequence: TGTGCCAGCAGCGGCTCATCTATGAACACTGAAGCTTTCTTT. This translates into CASSGSSMNTEAFF. Supplemented by reference TRBV9 and TRBJ1-1, the full variable domain reads DSGVTQTPKHLITATGQRVTLRCSPRSGDLSVYWYQQSLDQGLQFLIQYYNGEERAKGNILERFSAQQFPDLHSELNLSSLELGDSALYFCASSGSSMNTEAFFGQGTRLTVV.